Listed below are T cell receptor beta chains from one sample, sequenced in a study of T cell changes during pregnancy in multiple sclerosis. Clones were sequenced by immunoSEQ multiplex PCR, and TCRdb holds only the in-frame ones, with some missing. The data hold more than 55,000 clones, with approximately 90% observed a single time. The sequenced sample was peripheral blood, obtained in the first trimester of pregnancy. All receptors come from a female donor in good health, enrolled as a control in a pregnancy study. Each CDR3 is given with its conserved first and last residue. A D gene is named only where the DNA matches it firmly. A row's size may be missing; if present it is once, few, many or a size class.

abundance	j_gene	v_gene	d_gene	CDR3nt	CDR3aa
NA	TRBJ2-3	TRBV9	NA	TGTGCCAGCAGCGATTCCGGGATCACAGATACGCAGTATTTT	CASSDSGITDTQYF
NA	TRBJ2-3	TRBV29-1	NA	TGCAGCGTTGAGCAGGGCACAGATACGCAGTATTTT	CSVEQGTDTQYF
few	TRBJ2-7	TRBV29-1	NA	TGCAGCGTTGAAGACCTCCCTGGCAACGAGCAGTACTTC	CSVEDLPGNEQYF
NA	TRBJ2-3	TRBV7-9	TRBD1	TGTGCCAGCAGCTCAACGACAGGGGGAGGTACAGATACGCAGTATTTT	CASSSTTGGGTDTQYF
NA	TRBJ1-5	TRBV7-9	TRBD1	TGTGCCAGCAGCCCAGGACAGGCTAGCAATCAGCCCCAGCATTTT	CASSPGQASNQPQHF
NA	TRBJ1-2	TRBV29-1	TRBD1	TGCAGCTCCCGGACAGGAGACTATGGCTACACCTTC	CSSRTGDYGYTF
once	TRBJ2-1	TRBV6-5	NA	TGTGCCAGCAGGCGGGATTCGGGAGTCAATGAGCAGTTCTTC	CASRRDSGVNEQFF
NA	TRBJ1-1	TRBV2	NA	TGTGCCAGCAGGTACAGGGCGAACACTGAAGCTTTCTTT	CASRYRANTEAFF
NA	TRBJ2-7	TRBV28	TRBD1	TGTGCCAGCAGTCAAGGGACAGGTCCCTACGAGCAGTACTTC	CASSQGTGPYEQYF
NA	TRBJ2-5	TRBV9	NA	TGTGCCAGCAGCAATGCTTTAAGTTCGAGGCAAGAGACCCAGTACTTC	CASSNALSSRQETQYF
NA	TRBJ1-3	TRBV5-6	NA	TGTGCCAGCAGCTTGAGGGGGACTGGAAACACCATATATTTT	CASSLRGTGNTIYF
once	TRBJ1-1	TRBV10-3	TRBD1	TGTGCCATCAGTGAAGGACAGGGGACGAACACTGAAGCTTTCTTT	CAISEGQGTNTEAFF
NA	TRBJ2-1	TRBV29-1	NA	TGCAGCGTTAATCGGCGGAATGAGCAGTTCTTC	CSVNRRNEQFF
NA	TRBJ2-5	TRBV7-6	NA	TGTGCCAGCAGCAGTCGGACGGGGGAAGAGACCCAGTACTTC	CASSSRTGEETQYF
NA	TRBJ1-2	TRBV5-1	TRBD1	TGCGCCAGCACCCGGGACAGGGAGGATGGCTACACCTTC	CASTRDREDGYTF
NA	TRBJ2-1	TRBV4-1	TRBD2	TGCGCCAGCAGCCAAGTTGAGGTGACTAGCGGGGAAGACAATGAGCAGTTCTTC	CASSQVEVTSGEDNEQFF
NA	TRBJ1-5	TRBV18	NA	TGTGCCAGCTCACCATCCCCGGAGGGGTTAAAGCATCCTAGTAATCCGCCCCAGCATTTT	CASSPSPEGLKHPSNPPQHF
NA	TRBJ2-2	TRBV30	TRBD2	TGTGCCTGGAGGTCGCCCAAAGCGGGAGCTCACGGGGAGCTGTTTTTT	CAWRSPKAGAHGELFF
NA	TRBJ2-2	TRBV6-1	NA	TGTGCCAGCAGCCTTCTTAGCGGCGACGCCGGGGAGCTGTTTTTT	CASSLLSGDAGELFF
NA	TRBJ2-7	TRBV6-5	TRBD1	TGTGCCAGCAGTTACGCGGGCCAGGGGGCTTACGAGCAGTACTTC	CASSYAGQGAYEQYF
NA	TRBJ2-1	TRBV5-1	TRBD1	TGCGCCAGCAGCGGACCACAAGGGACAGGGTATTTGGATGAGCAGTTCTTC	CASSGPQGTGYLDEQFF
NA	TRBJ1-1	TRBV18	NA	TGTGCCAGCTCACAAACACTGAACACTGAAGCTTTCTTT	CASSQTLNTEAFF
NA	TRBJ1-5	TRBV6-1	NA	TGTGCCAGCAGTGAAGCTACAGGTTCACAGCCCCAGCATTTT	CASSEATGSQPQHF
NA	TRBJ2-1	TRBV6-5	NA	TGTGCCAGCAGTTACTCCACCGGACATAATGAGCAGTTCTTC	CASSYSTGHNEQFF
NA	TRBJ2-5	TRBV13	NA	TGTGCCAGCAGCTTTGGTCAACAGGAGACCCAGTACTTC	CASSFGQQETQYF
NA	TRBJ2-7	TRBV25-1	NA	TGTGCCAGCAGTGAATGGAGACAGGAAAAATACGAGCAGTACTTC	CASSEWRQEKYEQYF
NA	TRBJ1-5	TRBV15	NA	TGTGCCACCAGCAGAGATACTAATCGCGGAAACAATCAGCCCCAGCATTTT	CATSRDTNRGNNQPQHF
NA	TRBJ2-5	TRBV7-2	TRBD2	TGTGCCAGCAGTCCCCTGATAGCGGGAGGGATCCAAGAGACCCAGTACTTC	CASSPLIAGGIQETQYF
NA	TRBJ2-3	TRBV18	TRBD2	TGTGCCAGCTCACCGCCGGGGGGAGGTAGCACAGATACGCAGTATTTT	CASSPPGGGSTDTQYF
NA	TRBJ1-2	TRBV6-6	NA	TGTGCCAGCAGCATGGAGGGATATGGCTACACCTTC	CASSMEGYGYTF
NA	TRBJ1-5	TRBV2	NA	TGTGCCAGCAGAGGGGAGGGGACGAGCAATCAGCCCCAGCATTTT	CASRGEGTSNQPQHF
NA	TRBJ2-3	TRBV29-1	TRBD1	TGCAGCGCTTTGGACAGGCCCGCAGATACGCAGTATTTT	CSALDRPADTQYF
NA	TRBJ2-1	TRBV6-5	NA	TGTGCCAGCAGTGGTAGCGAGTACAATGAGCAGTTCTTC	CASSGSEYNEQFF
NA	TRBJ2-3	TRBV28	TRBD2	TGTGCCAGCAGCATGCTATTTAGCGGGAGGGATTACACAGATACGCAGTATTTT	CASSMLFSGRDYTDTQYF
once	TRBJ2-7	TRBV2	NA	TGTGCCGGACTACTAGCCGGTGAGCAGTACTTC	CAGLLAGEQYF
NA	TRBJ2-5	TRBV5-4	TRBD2	TGTGCCAGCAGCTCGGCGGGCGGAAGCGGGAGGTGGGAGACCCAGTACTTC	CASSSAGGSGRWETQYF
NA	TRBJ2-1	TRBV6-5	TRBD2	TGTGCCAGCAGTCCGACTAGCGGAACTTACAATGAGCAGTTCTTC	CASSPTSGTYNEQFF